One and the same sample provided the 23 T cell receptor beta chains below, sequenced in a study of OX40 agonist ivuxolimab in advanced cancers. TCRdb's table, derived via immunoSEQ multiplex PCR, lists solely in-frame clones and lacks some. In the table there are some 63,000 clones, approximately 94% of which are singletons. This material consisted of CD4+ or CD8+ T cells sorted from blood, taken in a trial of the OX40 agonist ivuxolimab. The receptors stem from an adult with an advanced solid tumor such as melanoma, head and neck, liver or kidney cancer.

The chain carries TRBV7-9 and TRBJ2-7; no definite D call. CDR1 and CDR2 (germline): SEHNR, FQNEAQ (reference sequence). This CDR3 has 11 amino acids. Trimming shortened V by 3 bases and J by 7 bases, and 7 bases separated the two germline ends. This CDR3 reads CASSFVGEQYF. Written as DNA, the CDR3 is TGTGCCAGCAGCTTCGTTGGGGAGCAGTACTTC.

The CDR3 nucleotides read TGTGCCAGCAGTGAAGCTTTGTACACTGGCTACGAGCAGTACTTC. It yields the protein CASSEALYTGYEQYF. The chain joins TRBV2 to TRBJ2-7, with D unresolved. With 0 bases removed from V and 3 bases from J, the gap between germline ends came to 12 bases. This CDR3 spans 15 amino acids. Germline V CDR1 and CDR2: SNHLY, FYNNEI.

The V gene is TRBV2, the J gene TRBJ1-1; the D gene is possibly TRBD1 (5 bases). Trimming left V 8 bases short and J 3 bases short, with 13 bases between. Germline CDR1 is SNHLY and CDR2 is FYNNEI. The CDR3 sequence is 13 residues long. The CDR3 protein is CASVGRGDTEAFF. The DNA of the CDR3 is TGTGCCAGCGTAGGGCGAGGGGACACTGAAGCTTTCTTT.

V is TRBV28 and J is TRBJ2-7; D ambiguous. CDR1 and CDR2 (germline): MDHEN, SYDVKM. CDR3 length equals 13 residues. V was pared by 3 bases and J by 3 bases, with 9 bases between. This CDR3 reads CASSLRQDYEQYF. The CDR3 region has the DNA TGTGCCAGCAGTTTGCGGCAGGACTACGAGCAGTACTTC.

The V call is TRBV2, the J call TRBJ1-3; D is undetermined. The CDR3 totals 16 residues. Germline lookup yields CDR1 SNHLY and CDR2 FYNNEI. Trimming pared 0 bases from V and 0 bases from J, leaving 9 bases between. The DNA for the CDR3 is TGTGCCAGCAGTGAAGCCCCCCAGGACTCTGGAAACACCATATATTTT. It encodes CASSEAPQDSGNTIYF.

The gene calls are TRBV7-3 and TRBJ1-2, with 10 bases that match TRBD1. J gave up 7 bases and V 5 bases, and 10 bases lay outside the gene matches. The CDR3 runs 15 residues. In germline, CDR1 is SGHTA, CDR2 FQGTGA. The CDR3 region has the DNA TGTGCCAGCAGCACACCAGGGACAGGGGAAAGTGGCTACACCTTC. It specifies CASSTPGTGESGYTF.

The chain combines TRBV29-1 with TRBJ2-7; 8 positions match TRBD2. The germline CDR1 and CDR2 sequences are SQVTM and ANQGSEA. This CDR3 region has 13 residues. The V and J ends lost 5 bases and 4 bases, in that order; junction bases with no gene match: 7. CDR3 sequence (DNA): TGCAGCGTTCGGGCTAGCGGGCGTTACGAGCAGTACTTC. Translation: CSVRASGRYEQYF.

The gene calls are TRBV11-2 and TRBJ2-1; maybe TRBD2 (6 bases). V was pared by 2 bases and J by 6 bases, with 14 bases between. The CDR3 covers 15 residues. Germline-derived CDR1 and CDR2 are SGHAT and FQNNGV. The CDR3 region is CASSLFPGEGNEQFF. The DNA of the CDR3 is TGTGCCAGCAGCTTATTTCCGGGAGAGGGCAATGAGCAGTTCTTC.

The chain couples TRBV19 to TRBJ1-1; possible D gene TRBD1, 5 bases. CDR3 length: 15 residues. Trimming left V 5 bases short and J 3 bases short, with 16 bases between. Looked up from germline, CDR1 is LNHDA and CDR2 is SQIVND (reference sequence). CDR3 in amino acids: CASSPTWGAYTEAFF. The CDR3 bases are TGTGCCAGTAGTCCCACGTGGGGCGCGTACACTGAAGCTTTCTTT.

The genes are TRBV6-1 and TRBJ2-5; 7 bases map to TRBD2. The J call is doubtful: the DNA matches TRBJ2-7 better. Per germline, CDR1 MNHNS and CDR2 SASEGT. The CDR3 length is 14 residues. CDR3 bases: TGTGCCAGCAGTTTGACTAGCCACTCCTACGAGCAGTACTTC. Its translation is CASSLTSHSYEQYF.

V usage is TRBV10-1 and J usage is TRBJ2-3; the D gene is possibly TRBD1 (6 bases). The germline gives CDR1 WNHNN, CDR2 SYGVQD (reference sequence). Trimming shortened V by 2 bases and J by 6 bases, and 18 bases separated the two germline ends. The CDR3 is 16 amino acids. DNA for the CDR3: TGCGCCAGCAGTGAGAGCCGACAACAGGGCTCCGATACGCAGTATTTT. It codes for CASSESRQQGSDTQYF.

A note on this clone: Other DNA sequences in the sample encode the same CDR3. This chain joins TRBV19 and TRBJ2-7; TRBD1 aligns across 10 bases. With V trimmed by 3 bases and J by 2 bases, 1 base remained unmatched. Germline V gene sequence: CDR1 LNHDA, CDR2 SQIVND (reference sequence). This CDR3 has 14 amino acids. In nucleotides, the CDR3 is TGTGCCAGTAGTATCGGACAGGGGGCCTACGAGCAGTACTTC. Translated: CASSIGQGAYEQYF.

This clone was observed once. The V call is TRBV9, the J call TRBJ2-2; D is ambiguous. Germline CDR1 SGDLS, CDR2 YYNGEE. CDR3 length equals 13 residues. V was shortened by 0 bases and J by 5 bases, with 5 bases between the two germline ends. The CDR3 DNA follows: TGTGCCAGCAGCGTAGGAGGTACCGGGGAGCTGTTTTTT. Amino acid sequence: CASSVGGTGELFF.

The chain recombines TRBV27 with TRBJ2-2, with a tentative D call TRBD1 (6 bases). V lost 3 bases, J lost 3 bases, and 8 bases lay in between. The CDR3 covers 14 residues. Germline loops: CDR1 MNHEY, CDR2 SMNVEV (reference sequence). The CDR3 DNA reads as TGTGCCAGCAGTTTTCAGGGGTACACCGGGGAGCTGTTTTTT. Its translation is CASSFQGYTGELFF.

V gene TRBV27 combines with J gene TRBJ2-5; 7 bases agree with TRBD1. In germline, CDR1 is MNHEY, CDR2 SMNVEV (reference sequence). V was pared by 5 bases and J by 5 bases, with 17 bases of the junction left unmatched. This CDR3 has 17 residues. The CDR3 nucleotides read TGTGCCAGCAGTCCCTCAGCCGGGACAGTGCCCCTTGAGACCCAGTACTTC. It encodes CASSPSAGTVPLETQYF.

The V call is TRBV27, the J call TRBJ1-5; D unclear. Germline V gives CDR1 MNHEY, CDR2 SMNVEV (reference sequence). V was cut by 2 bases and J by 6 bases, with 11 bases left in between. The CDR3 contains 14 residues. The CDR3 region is CASSLTANPQPQHF. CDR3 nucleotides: TGTGCCAGCAGTTTAACCGCGAATCCTCAGCCCCAGCATTTT.

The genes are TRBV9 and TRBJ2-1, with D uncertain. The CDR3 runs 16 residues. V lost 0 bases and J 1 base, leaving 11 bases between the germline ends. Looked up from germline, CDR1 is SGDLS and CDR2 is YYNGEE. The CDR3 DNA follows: TGTGCCAGCAGCGTAGGGATGGGAAGATCCTACAATGAGCAGTTCTTC. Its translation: CASSVGMGRSYNEQFF. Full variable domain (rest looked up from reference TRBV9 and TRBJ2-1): DSGVTQTPKHLITATGQRVTLRCSPRSGDLSVYWYQQSLDQGLQFLIQYYNGEERAKGNILERFSAQQFPDLHSELNLSSLELGDSALYFCASSVGMGRSYNEQFFGPGTRLTVL.

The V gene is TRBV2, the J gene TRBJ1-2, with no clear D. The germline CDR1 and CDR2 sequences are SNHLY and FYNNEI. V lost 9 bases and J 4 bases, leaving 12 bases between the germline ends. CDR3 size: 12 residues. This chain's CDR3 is CARRDKSYGYTF. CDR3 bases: TGTGCCAGAAGAGACAAAAGCTATGGCTACACCTTC.

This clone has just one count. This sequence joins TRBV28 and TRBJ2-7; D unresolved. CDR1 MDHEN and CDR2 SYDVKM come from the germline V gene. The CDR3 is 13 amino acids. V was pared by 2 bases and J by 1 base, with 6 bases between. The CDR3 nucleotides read TGTGCCAGCAGTTTAGCACCTTCCTACGAGCAGTACTTC. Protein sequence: CASSLAPSYEQYF.

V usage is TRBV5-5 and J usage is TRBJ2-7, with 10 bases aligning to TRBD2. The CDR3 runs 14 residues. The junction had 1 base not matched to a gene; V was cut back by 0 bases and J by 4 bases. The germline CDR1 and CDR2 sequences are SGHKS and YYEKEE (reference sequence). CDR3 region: CASSLASGSYEQYF. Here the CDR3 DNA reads TGTGCCAGCAGCTTGGCTAGCGGGAGTTACGAGCAGTACTTC.

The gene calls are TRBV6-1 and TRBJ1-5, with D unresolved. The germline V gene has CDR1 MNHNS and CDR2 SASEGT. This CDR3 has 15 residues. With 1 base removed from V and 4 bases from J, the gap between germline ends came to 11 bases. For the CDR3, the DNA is TGTGCCAGCAGTGAAGTGGTGGGCTTTAATCAGCCCCAGCATTTT. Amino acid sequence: CASSEVVGFNQPQHF.

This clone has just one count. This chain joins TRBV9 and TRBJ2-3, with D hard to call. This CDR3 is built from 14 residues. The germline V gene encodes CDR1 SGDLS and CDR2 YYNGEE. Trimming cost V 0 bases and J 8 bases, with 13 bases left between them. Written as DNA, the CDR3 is TGTGCCAGCAGCGTAGAGACCCCTACCGTTACGCAGTATTTT. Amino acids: CASSVETPTVTQYF.

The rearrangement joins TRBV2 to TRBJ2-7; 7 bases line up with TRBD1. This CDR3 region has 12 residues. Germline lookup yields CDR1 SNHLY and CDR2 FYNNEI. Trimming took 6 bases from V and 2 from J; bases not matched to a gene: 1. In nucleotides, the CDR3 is TGTGCCAGCAGAGGGACAGCCTACGAGCAGTACTTC. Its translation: CASRGTAYEQYF.